A single sample is the source of the 9 T cell receptor beta chains below, sequenced in a study of T cells after yellow fever vaccination. Each CDR3 protein is one row after TCRdb ran MiXCR on the 5' RACE reads. The sample lists 120,000 or so distinct CDR3 sequences, around 9.8% occurring once. Sample: CD8+ T cells sorted from PBMCs, taken on the day of the yellow fever booster vaccination. These receptors were taken from a man between 18 and 35 years old who received the YFV17D yellow fever vaccine.

The chain joins TRBV13 to TRBJ2-1; 7 nucleotides agree with TRBD2. The CDR3 length is 13 residues. Germline loops: CDR1 PRHDT, CDR2 FYEKMQ (reference sequence). Trimming removed 7 bases from V and 3 bases from J; junction bases left unmatched: 3. The CDR3 sequence: CASIAGDYNEQFF. The CDR3 region has the DNA TGTGCCAGCATCGCGGGAGACTACAATGAGCAGTTCTTC.

V is TRBV4-3 and J is TRBJ2-5, with a possible D match to TRBD2 (5 bases). The CDR3 sequence is 14 residues long. The germline V gene has CDR1 LGHNA and CDR2 YSLEER. Trimming took off 0 bases at V and 5 bases at J, with 10 bases between the two ends. The CDR3 coding sequence is TGCGCCAGCAGCCAAGAGGGCCGCGGGGAGACCCAGTACTTC. Translated: CASSQEGRGETQYF.

This clonotype was seen a few times. CDR3 sequence reads: CASSHEWGGDPSYEQYF. The CDR3 bases are TGTGCCAGCAGCCATGAGTGGGGCGGGGACCCATCCTACGAGCAGTACTTC. This chain uses TRBV7-9 with TRBJ2-7; the D gene is possibly TRBD2 (6 bases). The germline gives CDR1 SEHNR, CDR2 FQNEAQ (reference sequence). V was trimmed by 5 bases and J by 1 base, leaving 21 bases between them. This CDR3 has 17 amino acids.

This clonotype was recorded at least ten times. The chain combines TRBV29-1 with TRBJ2-6; D is uncertain. The CDR3 sequence is 14 residues long. V lost 4 bases to trimming and J lost 2 bases, with 9 bases between them. Per germline, CDR1 SQVTM and CDR2 ANQGSEA. Written as DNA, the CDR3 is TGCAGCGTTGTTGAGTCGGCTGGGGCCAACGTCCTGACTTTC. Encoded protein: CSVVESAGANVLTF.

The V gene is TRBV12-3 or TRBV12-4, the J gene TRBJ2-7, with 8 bases that match TRBD2. V gave up 4 bases and J gave up 2 bases; unmatched junction bases: 4. This CDR3 contains 14 residues. The CDR3 region has the DNA TGTGCCAGCAGTTCTGGTAGCGGGGCCTACGAGCAGTACTTC. Its protein is CASSSGSGAYEQYF.

In this sample, this clonotype turned up a few times. The chain uses TRBV12-3 or TRBV12-4 and TRBJ2-5, with a possible D match to TRBD2 (6 bases). V dropped 7 bases and J dropped 1 base, with 28 bases sitting between them. This CDR3 contains 19 residues. Here the CDR3 DNA reads TGTGCCAGCATTTCTTCAGAAGGTCGCGGGGAGCCCTTCCAAGAGACCCAGTACTTC. Its protein product is CASISSEGRGEPFQETQYF.

This chain links TRBV20-1 with TRBJ2-5, with D possibly being TRBD2 (6 bases). The CDR3 has 16 amino acids. Deletions cut 0 bases from V and 0 bases from J, with 14 bases between. Per the germline V gene, CDR1 is DFQATT and CDR2 is SNEGSKA (reference sequence). The CDR3 here is CSARDLDGDYQETQYF. In nucleotides, the CDR3 is TGCAGTGCTAGAGACCTGGACGGGGACTACCAAGAGACCCAGTACTTC.

The rearrangement uses TRBV6-1 and TRBJ2-1; D is unclear. Trimming took off 6 bases at V and 6 bases at J, with 6 bases between the two ends. Looked up from germline, CDR1 is MNHNS and CDR2 is SASEGT. The CDR3 contains 11 residues. The CDR3 region has the DNA TGTGCCAGCAGATACAGCAATGAGCAGTTCTTC. Encoded protein: CASRYSNEQFF.

This clonotype has a handful of counts. The V and J genes are TRBV7-9 and TRBJ1-2; D gene ambiguous. V lost 8 bases and J lost 7, with 23 bases in between. This CDR3 is 15 amino acids long. Germline V gene data show CDR1 as SEHNR and CDR2 as FQNEAQ (reference sequence). The CDR3 spells CASHKGSGAGSGYTF. The CDR3 DNA reads as TGTGCCAGCCACAAAGGAAGTGGCGCGGGGTCTGGCTACACCTTC.